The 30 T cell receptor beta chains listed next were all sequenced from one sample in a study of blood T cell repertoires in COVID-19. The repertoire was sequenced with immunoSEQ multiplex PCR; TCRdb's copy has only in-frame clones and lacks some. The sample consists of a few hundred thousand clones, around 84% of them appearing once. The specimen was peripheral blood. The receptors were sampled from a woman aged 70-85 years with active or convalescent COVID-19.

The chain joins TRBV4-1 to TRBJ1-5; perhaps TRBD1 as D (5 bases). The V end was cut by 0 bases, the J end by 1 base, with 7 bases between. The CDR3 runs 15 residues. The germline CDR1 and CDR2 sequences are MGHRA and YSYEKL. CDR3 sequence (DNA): TGCGCCAGCAGCCAAGACGGGGGAAGCAATCAGCCCCAGCATTTT. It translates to CASSQDGGSNQPQHF.

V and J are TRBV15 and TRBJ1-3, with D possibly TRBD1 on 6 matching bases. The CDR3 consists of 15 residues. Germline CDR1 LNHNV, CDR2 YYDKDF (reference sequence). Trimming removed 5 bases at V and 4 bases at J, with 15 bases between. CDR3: CATSSPWGLGNTIYF. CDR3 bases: TGTGCCACCAGCTCTCCGTGGGGGCTCGGAAACACCATATATTTT.

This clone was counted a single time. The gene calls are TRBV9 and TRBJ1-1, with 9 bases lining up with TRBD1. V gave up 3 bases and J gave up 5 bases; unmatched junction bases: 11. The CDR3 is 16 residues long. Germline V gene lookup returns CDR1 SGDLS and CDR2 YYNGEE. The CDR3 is CASSGGQGMTSTEAFF. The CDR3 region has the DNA TGTGCCAGCAGCGGCGGACAGGGGATGACTAGTACTGAAGCTTTCTTT.

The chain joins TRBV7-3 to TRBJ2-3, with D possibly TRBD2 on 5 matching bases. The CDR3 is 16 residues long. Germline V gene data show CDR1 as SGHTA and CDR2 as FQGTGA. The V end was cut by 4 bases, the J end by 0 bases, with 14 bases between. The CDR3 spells CASSWSSGSSTDTQYF. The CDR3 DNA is TGTGCCAGCAGCTGGAGCTCGGGATCCAGCACAGATACGCAGTATTTT.

CDR3 amino acids: CASSRQTGKFEAFF. In DNA, the CDR3 is TGTGCCAGCAGCCGACAGACAGGGAAGTTTGAAGCTTTCTTT. The rearrangement joins TRBV5-4 to TRBJ1-1; TRBD1 agrees at 7 bases. J lost 7 bases, V lost 4 bases, and 10 bases had no gene match. CDR3 length: 14 amino acids. CDR1 is SGHNT and CDR2 is YYREEE in the germline V gene (reference sequence).

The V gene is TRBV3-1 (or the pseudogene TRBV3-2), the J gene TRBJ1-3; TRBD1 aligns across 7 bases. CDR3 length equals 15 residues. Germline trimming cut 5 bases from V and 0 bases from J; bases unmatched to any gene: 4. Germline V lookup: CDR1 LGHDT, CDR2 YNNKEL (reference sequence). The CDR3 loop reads CASSFDRDSGNTIYF. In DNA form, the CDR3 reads TGTGCCAGCAGCTTCGACAGGGACTCTGGAAACACCATATATTTT.

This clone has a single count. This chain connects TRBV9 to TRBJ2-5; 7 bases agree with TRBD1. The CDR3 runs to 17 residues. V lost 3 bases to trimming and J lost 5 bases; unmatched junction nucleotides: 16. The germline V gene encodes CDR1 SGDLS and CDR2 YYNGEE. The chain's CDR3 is CASSARRDRAGLETQYF. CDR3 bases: TGTGCCAGCAGCGCGCGCCGCGACAGGGCCGGTCTCGAGACCCAGTACTTC. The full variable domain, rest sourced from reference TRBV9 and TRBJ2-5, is DSGVTQTPKHLITATGQRVTLRCSPRSGDLSVYWYQQSLDQGLQFLIQYYNGEERAKGNILERFSAQQFPDLHSELNLSSLELGDSALYFCASSARRDRAGLETQYFGPGTRLLVL.

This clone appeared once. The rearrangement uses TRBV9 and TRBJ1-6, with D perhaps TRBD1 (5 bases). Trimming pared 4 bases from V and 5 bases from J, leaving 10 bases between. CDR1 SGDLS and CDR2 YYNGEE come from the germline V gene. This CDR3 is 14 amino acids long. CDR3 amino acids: CASSKGVNNSPLHF. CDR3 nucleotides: TGTGCCAGCAGCAAAGGGGTTAATAATTCACCCCTCCACTTT.

The CDR3 DNA is TGTGCCAGTAGTATAGACGGACAGGGGGCCGAATCTGGGGCCAACGTCCTGACTTTC. This gives the protein CASSIDGQGAESGANVLTF. This chain uses TRBV19 with TRBJ2-6; 11 bases align to TRBD1. The germline V gene has CDR1 LNHDA and CDR2 SQIVND (reference sequence). The CDR3 has 19 residues. Trimming cost V 0 bases and J 1 base; bases outside gene matches: 5. The variable domain in full, completed from reference TRBV19 and TRBJ2-6, reads DGGITQSPKYLFRKEGQNVTLSCEQNLNHDAMYWYRQDPGQGLRLIYYSQIVNDFQKGDIAEGYSVSREKKESFPLTVTSAQKNPTAFYLCASSIDGQGAESGANVLTFGAGSRLTVL.

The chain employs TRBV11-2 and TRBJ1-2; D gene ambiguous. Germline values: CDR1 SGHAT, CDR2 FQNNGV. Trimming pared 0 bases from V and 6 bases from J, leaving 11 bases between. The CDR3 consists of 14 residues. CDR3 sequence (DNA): TGTGCCAGCAGCTTAGATCTATCCGGGAATGGCTACACCTTC. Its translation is CASSLDLSGNGYTF.

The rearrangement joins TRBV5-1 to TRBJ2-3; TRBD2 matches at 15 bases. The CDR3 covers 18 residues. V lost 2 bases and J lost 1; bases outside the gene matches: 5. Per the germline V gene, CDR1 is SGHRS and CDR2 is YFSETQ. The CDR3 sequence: CASSFGLAGGHGTDTQYF. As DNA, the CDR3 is TGCGCCAGCAGCTTTGGACTAGCGGGGGGGCACGGCACAGATACGCAGTATTTT.

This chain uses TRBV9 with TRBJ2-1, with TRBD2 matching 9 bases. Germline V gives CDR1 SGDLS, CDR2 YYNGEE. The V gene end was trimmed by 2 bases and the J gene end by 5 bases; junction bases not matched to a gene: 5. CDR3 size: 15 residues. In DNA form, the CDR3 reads TGTGCCAGCAGCGTTTCTCCTAGCGGGGACAATGAGCAGTTCTTC. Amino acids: CASSVSPSGDNEQFF.

The CDR3 sequence: CASSSGQGFNYGYTF. DNA for the CDR3: TGTGCCAGCAGCTCGGGACAGGGCTTTAACTATGGCTACACCTTC. The chain joins TRBV7-2 to TRBJ1-2, with 9 bases lining up with TRBD1. Germline V gene sequence: CDR1 SGHTA, CDR2 FQGNSA. CDR3 size: 15 residues. Trimming took 4 bases from V and 1 from J; bases not matched to a gene: 4.

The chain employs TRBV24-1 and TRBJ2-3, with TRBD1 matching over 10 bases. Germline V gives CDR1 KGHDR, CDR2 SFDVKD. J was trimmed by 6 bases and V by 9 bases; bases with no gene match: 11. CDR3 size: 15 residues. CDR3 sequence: CATASGTGVEDTQYF. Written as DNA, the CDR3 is TGTGCCACCGCCTCCGGGACAGGGGTTGAGGATACGCAGTATTTT.

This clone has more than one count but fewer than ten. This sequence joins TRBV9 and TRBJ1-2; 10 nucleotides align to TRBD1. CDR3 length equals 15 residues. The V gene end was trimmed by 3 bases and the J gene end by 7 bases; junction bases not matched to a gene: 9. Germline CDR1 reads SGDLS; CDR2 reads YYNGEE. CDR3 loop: CASSELTGGIFGYTF. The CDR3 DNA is TGTGCCAGCAGCGAGCTGACAGGGGGCATTTTTGGCTACACCTTC.

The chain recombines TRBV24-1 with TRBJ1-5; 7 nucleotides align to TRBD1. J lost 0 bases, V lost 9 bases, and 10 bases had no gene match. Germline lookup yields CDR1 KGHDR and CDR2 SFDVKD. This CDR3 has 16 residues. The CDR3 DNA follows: TGTGCCACCGAGGGCCAGGGGGGTTATAGCAATCAGCCCCAGCATTTT. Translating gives CATEGQGGYSNQPQHF.

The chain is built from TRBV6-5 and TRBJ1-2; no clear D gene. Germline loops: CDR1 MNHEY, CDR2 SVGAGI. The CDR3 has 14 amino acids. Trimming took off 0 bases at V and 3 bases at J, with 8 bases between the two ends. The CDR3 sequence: CASSYSAGYYGYTF. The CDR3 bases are TGTGCCAGCAGTTACTCGGCAGGCTACTATGGCTACACCTTC.

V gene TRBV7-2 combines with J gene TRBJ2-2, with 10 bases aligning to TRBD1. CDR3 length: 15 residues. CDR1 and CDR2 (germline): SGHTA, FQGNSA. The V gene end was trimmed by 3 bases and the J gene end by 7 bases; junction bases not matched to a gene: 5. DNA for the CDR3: TGTGCCAGCAGCTTTGGGACAGGGGAACTCGGGGAGCTGTTTTTT. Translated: CASSFGTGELGELFF.

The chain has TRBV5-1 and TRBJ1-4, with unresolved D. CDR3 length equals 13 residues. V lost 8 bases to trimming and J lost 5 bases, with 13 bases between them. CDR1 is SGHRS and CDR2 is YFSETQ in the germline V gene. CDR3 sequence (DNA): TGCGCCAGTTCACCGAGCGAGAATGAAAAACTGTTTTTT. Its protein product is CASSPSENEKLFF.

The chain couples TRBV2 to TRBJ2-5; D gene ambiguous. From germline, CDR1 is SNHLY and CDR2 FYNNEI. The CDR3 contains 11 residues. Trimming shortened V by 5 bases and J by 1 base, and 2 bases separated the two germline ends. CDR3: CASSLQETQYF. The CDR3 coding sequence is TGTGCCAGCAGTCTCCAAGAGACCCAGTACTTC.

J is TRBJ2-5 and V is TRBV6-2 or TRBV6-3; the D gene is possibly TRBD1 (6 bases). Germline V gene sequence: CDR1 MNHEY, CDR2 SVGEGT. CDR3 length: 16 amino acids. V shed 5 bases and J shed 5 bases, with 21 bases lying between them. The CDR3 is CASSSARTAPVETQYF. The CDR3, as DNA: TGTGCCAGCAGTAGCGCCCGGACAGCGCCGGTGGAGACCCAGTACTTC.

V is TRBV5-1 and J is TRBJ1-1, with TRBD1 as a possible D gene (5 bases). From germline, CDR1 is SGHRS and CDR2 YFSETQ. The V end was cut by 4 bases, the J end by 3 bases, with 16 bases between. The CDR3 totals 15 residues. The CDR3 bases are TGCGCCAGCAGCACCCGGTCCGGGGGGGACACTGAAGCTTTCTTT. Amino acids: CASSTRSGGDTEAFF.

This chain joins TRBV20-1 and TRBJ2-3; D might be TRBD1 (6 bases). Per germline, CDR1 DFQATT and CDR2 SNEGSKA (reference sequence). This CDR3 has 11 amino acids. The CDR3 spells CRVTGTDTQYF. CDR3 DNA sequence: TGCAGGGTAACAGGGACAGATACGCAGTATTTT.

The CDR3 sequence is CAISGAGTSTDTQYF. The CDR3 coding sequence is TGTGCCATCAGTGGGGCAGGGACTAGCACAGATACGCAGTATTTT. The chain combines TRBV10-3 with TRBJ2-3; TRBD2 might be the D (6 bases). V was shortened by 4 bases and J by 0 bases, with 11 bases between the two germline ends. The CDR3 is 15 residues long. CDR1 and CDR2 (germline): ENHRY, SYGVKD.

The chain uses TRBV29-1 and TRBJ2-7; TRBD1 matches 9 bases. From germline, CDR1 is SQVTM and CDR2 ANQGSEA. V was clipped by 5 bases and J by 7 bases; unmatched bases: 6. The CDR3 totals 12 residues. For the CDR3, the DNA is TGCAGCGTTCCCCGGGACAGGGTGGAGCAGTACTTC. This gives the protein CSVPRDRVEQYF.

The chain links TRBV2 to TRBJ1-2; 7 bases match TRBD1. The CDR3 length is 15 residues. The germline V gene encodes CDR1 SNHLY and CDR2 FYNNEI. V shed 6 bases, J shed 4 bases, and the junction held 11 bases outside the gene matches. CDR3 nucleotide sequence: TGTGCCAGCAGCCCCCGGGACAGTCAGCCCTATGGCTACACCTTC. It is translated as CASSPRDSQPYGYTF. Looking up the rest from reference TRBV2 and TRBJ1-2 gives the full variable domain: EPEVTQTPSHQVTQMGQEVILRCVPISNHLYFYWYRQILGQKVEFLVSFYNNEISEKSEIFDDQFSVERPDGSNFTLKIRSTKLEDSAMYFCASSPRDSQPYGYTFGSGTRLTVV.

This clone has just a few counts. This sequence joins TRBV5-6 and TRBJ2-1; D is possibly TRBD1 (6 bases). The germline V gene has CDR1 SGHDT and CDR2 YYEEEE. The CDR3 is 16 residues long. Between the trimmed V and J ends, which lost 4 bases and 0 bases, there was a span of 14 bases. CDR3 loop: CASSKGQFLSYNEQFF. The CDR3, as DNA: TGTGCCAGCAGCAAAGGACAGTTTCTCTCCTACAATGAGCAGTTCTTC.

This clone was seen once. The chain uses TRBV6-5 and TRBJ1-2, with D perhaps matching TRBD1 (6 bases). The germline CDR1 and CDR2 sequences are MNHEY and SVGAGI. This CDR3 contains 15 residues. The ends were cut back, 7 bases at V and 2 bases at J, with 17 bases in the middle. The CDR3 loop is CASIPGGGHNYGYTF. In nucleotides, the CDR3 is TGTGCCAGCATCCCGGGGGGGGGACACAACTATGGCTACACCTTC.

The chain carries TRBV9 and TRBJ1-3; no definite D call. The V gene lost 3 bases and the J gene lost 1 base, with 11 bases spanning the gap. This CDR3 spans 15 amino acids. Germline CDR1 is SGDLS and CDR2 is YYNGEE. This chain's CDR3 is CASSDRGGSGNTIYF. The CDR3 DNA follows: TGTGCCAGCAGCGACCGGGGAGGGTCTGGAAACACCATATATTTT.

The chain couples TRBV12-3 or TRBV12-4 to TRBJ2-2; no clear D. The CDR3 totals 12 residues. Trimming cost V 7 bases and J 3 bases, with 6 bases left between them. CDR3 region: CASTPDTGELFF. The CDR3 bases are TGTGCCAGCACCCCAGACACCGGGGAGCTGTTTTTT.